What follows are 17 T cell receptor beta chains derived from one specimen sequenced in a study of long-term antiretroviral therapy in people with HIV. The assay used was immunoSEQ (version v3.0), run at survey level. Profiling relied on immunoSEQ multiplex PCR, and the TCRdb table lists in-frame clones only, not all of them. The sample shows around 30,000 clones, roughly 96% of them seen only once. The input for sequencing was unsorted PBMCs, taken 5.3 years after starting antiretroviral therapy. These receptor sequences come from a man younger than 45 with HIV.

V usage is TRBV19 and J usage is TRBJ1-6; perhaps TRBD1 as D (5 bases). From germline, CDR1 is LNHDA and CDR2 SQIVND (reference sequence). V was shortened by 5 bases and J by 6 bases, with 14 bases between the two germline ends. The CDR3 contains 15 residues. The CDR3 is CASSRLRGTNSPLHF. The DNA of the CDR3 is TGTGCCAGTAGTCGTCTACGGGGGACTAATTCACCCCTCCACTTT. The full variable domain, rest sourced from reference TRBV19 and TRBJ1-6, is DGGITQSPKYLFRKEGQNVTLSCEQNLNHDAMYWYRQDPGQGLRLIYYSQIVNDFQKGDIAEGYSVSREKKESFPLTVTSAQKNPTAFYLCASSRLRGTNSPLHFGNGTRLTVT.

The V and J genes are TRBV7-6 and TRBJ2-7; TRBD2 matches 7 bases. J was trimmed by 5 bases and V by 5 bases; bases with no gene match: 9. This CDR3 is built from 14 residues. The germline V gene encodes CDR1 SGHVS and CDR2 FNYEAQ. This CDR3 reads CASSQGGPGNEQYF. In nucleotides, the CDR3 is TGTGCCAGCAGCCAGGGAGGGCCGGGGAACGAGCAGTACTTC.

The chain recombines TRBV9 with TRBJ2-2; D might be TRBD1 (6 bases). The V end was cut by 2 bases, the J end by 6 bases, with 26 bases between. The CDR3 is 19 amino acids. From germline, CDR1 is SGDLS and CDR2 YYNGEE. CDR3 nucleotides: TGTGCCAGCAGCGTGCGAACCGACTCTCGTACAGGGCCCCCCGGGGAGCTGTTTTTT. Translating it yields CASSVRTDSRTGPPGELFF.

About this clone: This sample includes further DNA sequences coding for the same CDR3. This chain joins TRBV6-4 and TRBJ2-3; the D gene is possibly TRBD2 (6 bases). This CDR3 is 15 amino acids long. Germline CDR1 reads MRHNA; CDR2 reads SNTAGT. V dropped 0 bases and J dropped 0 bases, with 7 bases sitting between them. The DNA for the CDR3 is TGTGCCAGCAGTGACTCGGCGGGGAGCACAGATACGCAGTATTTT. It is translated as CASSDSAGSTDTQYF.

J is TRBJ1-1 and V is TRBV7-2; D possibly corresponds to TRBD1 (5 bases). The V gene lost 3 bases and the J gene lost 4 bases, with 12 bases spanning the gap. CDR3 length equals 14 residues. The V gene's germline CDR1 is SGHTA and CDR2 FQGNSA. For the CDR3, the DNA is TGTGCCAGCAGCTTTCACGGCGGGGCCACTGAAGCTTTCTTT. It translates to CASSFHGGATEAFF.

The CDR3 DNA sequence: TGTGCCAGAAGCAGTGACAGGTTAGTCCGCTACTACGAGCAGTACTTC. This codes for CARSSDRLVRYYEQYF. The chain recombines TRBV7-5 with TRBJ2-7; TRBD1, the table's D call, was not compared with the DNA. TRBV7-5 is recorded as a pseudogene. This CDR3 is 16 amino acids long.

This rearrangement joins TRBV10-2 to TRBJ1-2; D is ambiguous. Trimming took 0 bases from V and 8 from J, leaving 13 bases between them. This CDR3 is 14 amino acids long. Germline V gene data show CDR1 as WSHSY and CDR2 as SAAADI. This chain's CDR3 is CASSESTTGGGYTF. CDR3 sequence (DNA): TGCGCCAGCAGTGAGTCGACCACGGGAGGGGGCTACACCTTC.

This clone was counted a single time. The rearrangement links TRBV6-4 to TRBJ1-5; TRBD1 aligns across 7 bases. Losses at the gene ends were 1 base for V and 5 bases for J; bases not matched to a gene: 5. Germline V gene lookup returns CDR1 MRHNA and CDR2 SNTAGT. The length of the CDR3 is 15 residues. CDR3 region: CASSDWDRKDQPQHF. The CDR3 nucleotides read TGTGCCAGCAGTGACTGGGACAGAAAAGATCAGCCCCAGCATTTT.

The V call is TRBV5-8, the J call TRBJ1-2; possible D gene TRBD1, 6 bases. CDR1 and CDR2 (germline): SGHTS, YDEGEE. V was trimmed by 4 bases and J by 5 bases, leaving 18 bases between them. This CDR3 comprises 15 residues. The CDR3 here is CASSGGLRGGYGYTF. In nucleotides, the CDR3 is TGTGCCAGCAGCGGGGGCCTTAGGGGCGGTTATGGCTACACCTTC.

The V call is TRBV5-4, the J call TRBJ2-3; 7 bases are a match to TRBD1. Germline CDR1 reads SGHNT; CDR2 reads YYREEE (reference sequence). The trim removed 5 bases at V and 2 bases at J, leaving 5 bases unmatched. The CDR3 totals 14 residues. The CDR3 region has the DNA TGTGCCAGCAGTCGGGGACAGAACACAGATACGCAGTATTTT. This encodes CASSRGQNTDTQYF.

This chain joins TRBV9 and TRBJ1-4; D possibly corresponds to TRBD1 (5 bases). Trimming pared 0 bases from V and 8 bases from J, leaving 14 bases between. CDR3 length: 15 amino acids. Per germline, CDR1 SGDLS and CDR2 YYNGEE. The chain's CDR3 is CASSVDEGVGEKLFF. The CDR3 DNA follows: TGTGCCAGCAGCGTAGATGAAGGGGTAGGGGAAAAACTGTTTTTT.

V is TRBV7-2 and J is TRBJ2-1, with 11 bases lining up with TRBD2. The CDR3 is 15 amino acids. V lost 5 bases, J lost 8 bases, and 8 bases stayed unmatched. In germline, CDR1 is SGHTA, CDR2 FQGNSA. As DNA, the CDR3 is TGTGCCAGCAGCGCTACTAGCGGGGGTATCTATGAGCAGTTCTTC. Amino acids: CASSATSGGIYEQFF.

The genes are TRBV10-3 and TRBJ1-5; the D gene is possibly TRBD1 (5 bases). V was trimmed by 2 bases and J by 2 bases, leaving 10 bases between them. The CDR3 is 15 amino acids. Germline V gene sequence: CDR1 ENHRY, CDR2 SYGVKD. CDR3: CAISEHGDGNQPQHF. The CDR3 DNA sequence: TGTGCCATCAGTGAGCATGGGGACGGCAATCAGCCCCAGCATTTT.

CDR3 bases: TGTGCCAGCTTTTCATCCTCCTACGAGCAGTACTTC. Translating gives CASFSSSYEQYF. V is TRBV27 and J is TRBJ2-7, with D uncertain. Germline V gene data show CDR1 as MNHEY and CDR2 as SMNVEV (reference sequence). CDR3 length: 12 residues. Trimming left V 8 bases short and J 0 bases short, with 8 bases between.

The rearrangement joins TRBV19 to TRBJ1-5; D is perhaps TRBD1 (6 bases). The germline V gene encodes CDR1 LNHDA and CDR2 SQIVND (reference sequence). V shed 3 bases and J shed 0 bases, with 9 bases lying between them. The CDR3 loop spans 15 amino acids. The CDR3 region is CASSIEDSSNQPQHF. CDR3 DNA: TGTGCCAGTAGTATTGAGGACAGTAGCAATCAGCCCCAGCATTTT.

The gene calls are TRBV6-1 and TRBJ1-2; 8 nucleotides align to TRBD1. CDR1 MNHNS and CDR2 SASEGT come from the germline V gene. The CDR3 contains 14 residues. Trimming at V came to 2 bases and at J to 9 bases, leaving 8 bases not matched to a gene. In DNA, the CDR3 is TGTGCCAGCAGTGAAACCTGGCAGGGGGCTAGCTACACCTTC. Its protein is CASSETWQGASYTF.

V and J are TRBV19 and TRBJ2-1, with 8 bases aligning to TRBD2. Germline V gene data show CDR1 as LNHDA and CDR2 as SQIVND (reference sequence). The CDR3 totals 14 residues. Germline trimming cut 6 bases from V and 7 bases from J; bases unmatched to any gene: 8. In DNA, the CDR3 is TGTGCCAGTAGCCATAGCGGGAATGGGAATGAGCAGTTCTTC. It encodes CASSHSGNGNEQFF.